These 9 T cell receptor beta chains were sequenced from one sample in a study of read filtering for tumor transcriptome and immune sequencing. From around 0.4 ug of RNA, a library with molecular barcoded alpha/delta and beta/gamma adaptors was made. Each CDR3 protein is one row after TCRdb ran MiXCR on the reads. Among roughly 90,000 distinct CDR3 sequences, 20% to 25% were seen once, and the ten largest hold over 10%. The sequencing sample was made of a population of CD138-negative cells sorted from bone marrow. These receptors were taken from a donor aged 40 or over with multiple myeloma.

This clonotype has a count of ten or more. The chain recombines TRBV20-1 with TRBJ2-7, with D perhaps matching TRBD1 (5 bases). The CDR3 has 13 amino acids. V was trimmed by 6 bases and J by 4 bases, leaving 16 bases between them. Germline values: CDR1 DFQATT, CDR2 SNEGSKA (reference sequence). CDR3 in amino acids: CSANLAGHYEQYF. Written as DNA, the CDR3 is TGCAGTGCCAACCTGGCAGGGCATTACGAGCAGTACTTC.

The rearrangement joins TRBV2 to TRBJ2-5, with D possibly TRBD1 on 7 matching bases. V was shortened by 5 bases and J by 1 base, with 11 bases between the two germline ends. There are 14 residues in the CDR3. The germline gives CDR1 SNHLY, CDR2 FYNNEI. CDR3 nucleotides: TGTGCCAGCAGTCTCAGGGGGGTCCAAGAGACCCAGTACTTC. This sequence encodes CASSLRGVQETQYF. The whole variable domain, filled in from reference TRBV2 and TRBJ2-5, reads EPEVTQTPSHQVTQMGQEVILRCVPISNHLYFYWYRQILGQKVEFLVSFYNNEISEKSEIFDDQFSVERPDGSNFTLKIRSTKLEDSAMYFCASSLRGVQETQYFGPGTRLLVL.

About this clonotype itself: The germline gene is not matched at one end of the junction; a read error may be the cause. The V and J genes are TRBV6-6 and TRBJ2-3; 13 bases fit TRBD2. The germline V gene has CDR1 MNHNY and CDR2 SVGAGI (reference sequence). The CDR3 spans 15 residues. The CDR3 DNA follows: TGTGCCAGCGGTCCCCCCGGGACTAGCGGGGTTGGGTGGGTTTTT. Amino acid sequence: CASGPPGTSGVGWVF.

This clonotype was seen many times. The chain couples TRBV4-2 to TRBJ2-1; TRBD1 matches 7 bases. Germline assignment: CDR1 LGHNA and CDR2 YNFKEQ. J gave up 0 bases and V 0 bases, and 11 bases lay outside the gene matches. This CDR3 comprises 19 residues. The CDR3 DNA follows: TGTGCCAGCAGCCAAGAATGGAACAGGGGCAGGGACTCCTACAATGAGCAGTTCTTC. Translated: CASSQEWNRGRDSYNEQFF.

This clonotype showed up many times. The chain couples TRBV9 to TRBJ1-6; no reliable D call. V lost 0 bases and J 6 bases, leaving 10 bases between the germline ends. CDR3 length equals 15 residues. Germline V gives CDR1 SGDLS, CDR2 YYNGEE. The CDR3 region has the DNA TGTGCCAGCAGCGTAGAGACCACACTTAATTCACCCCTCCACTTT. This gives the protein CASSVETTLNSPLHF.

Note on this clonotype: A much larger clonotype is one base distant, so this may be a read error. The J gene is TRBJ2-7, the V gene TRBV20-1; D tentatively reads TRBD1 or TRBD2 (5 bases each). V lost 6 bases to trimming and J lost 4 bases, with 16 bases between them. This CDR3 is built from 13 residues. Germline-derived CDR1 and CDR2 are DFQATT and SNEGSKA (reference sequence). CDR3 sequence: CSAPPGRGYEQYF. The CDR3 DNA is TGCAGTGCCCCGCCGGGGCGTGGGTACGAGCAGTACTTC.

Concerning this clonotype: One junction end disagrees with the germline gene, perhaps due to a read error. The chain couples TRBV5-5 to TRBJ2-6, with a weak D call TRBD1 (5 bases). The germline gives CDR1 SGHKS, CDR2 YYEKEE (reference sequence). CDR3 length: 15 residues. The DNA for the CDR3 is TGTGCCGGCAGCTTGGCGCACTCTGGGGCCAACGGCCTGACTTTC. This codes for CAGSLAHSGANGLTF.

The sample holds many counts of this clonotype. The V call is TRBV28, the J call TRBJ2-2, with D hard to call. The CDR3 totals 15 residues. Deletions cut 2 bases from V and 4 bases from J, with 11 bases between. CDR1 is MDHEN and CDR2 is SYDVKM in the germline V gene. The chain's CDR3 is CASSLGPRGTGELFF. CDR3 nucleotides: TGTGCCAGCAGTTTAGGGCCCCGCGGCACCGGGGAGCTGTTTTTT.

Many counts were recorded for this clonotype. This chain links TRBV6-5 with TRBJ1-1; D might be TRBD1 (6 bases). From germline, CDR1 is MNHEY and CDR2 SVGAGI. Trimming shortened V by 0 bases and J by 2 bases, and 10 bases separated the two germline ends. The CDR3 extends over 15 amino acids. CDR3 sequence (DNA): TGTGCCAGCAGTTACTCTGGACAGCGAAACACTGAAGCTTTCTTT. The encoded protein is CASSYSGQRNTEAFF.